This TCR beta chain originates from a study of low-dose radiotherapy and immunotherapy resistance in tumors. Looking at the study overall: Cohort 1 received 0.5 Gy per fraction every 2 weeks, totaling 6.5 Gy. Cohort 2's total reached 13 Gy over 26 weeks, at 1 Gy per fraction every two weeks. For four cycles from cycle 1 day 1, patients took 300 mg oral aspirin daily.

With a V-primer adapter and a constant-region primer, TCRs were amplified for approximately 19 PCR cycles. Each CDR3 protein is one row after TCRdb ran MiXCR on the reads. The table lists tens of thousands of distinct CDR3 sequences, 12% of them singletons. V lost 5 bases, J lost 4 bases, and 8 bases lay in between. Germline V CDR1 and CDR2: SGHVS, FNYEAQ. This CDR3 is 12 amino acids long. Time point noted: before trial treatment. All of the donors were given nivolumab, ipilimumab, aspirin, low-dose cyclophosphamide and low-dose radiotherapy as part of RACIN, a single-arm trial. The gene calls are TRBV7-6 and TRBJ1-1; D might be TRBD1 (5 bases). This material consisted of PBMCs, taken before treatment. This TCR was recovered from a female donor with ovarian cancer. In nucleotides, the CDR3 is TGTGCCAGCAGCCCGGGGGGCACTGAAGCTTTCTTT. Translation: CASSPGGTEAFF.